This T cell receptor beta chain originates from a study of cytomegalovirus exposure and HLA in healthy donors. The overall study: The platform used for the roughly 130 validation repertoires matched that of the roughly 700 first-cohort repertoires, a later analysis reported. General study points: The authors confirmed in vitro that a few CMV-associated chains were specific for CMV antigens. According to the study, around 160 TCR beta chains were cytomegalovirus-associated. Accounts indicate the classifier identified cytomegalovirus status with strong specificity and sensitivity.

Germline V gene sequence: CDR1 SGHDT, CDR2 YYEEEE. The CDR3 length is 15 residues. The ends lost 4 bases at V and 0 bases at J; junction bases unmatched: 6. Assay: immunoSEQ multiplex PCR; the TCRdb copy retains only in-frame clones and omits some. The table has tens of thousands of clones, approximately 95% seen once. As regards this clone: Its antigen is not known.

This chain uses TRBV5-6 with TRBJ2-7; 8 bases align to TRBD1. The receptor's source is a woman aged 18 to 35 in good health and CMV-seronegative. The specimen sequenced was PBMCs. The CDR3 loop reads CASSLRTGNSYEQYF. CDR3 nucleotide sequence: TGTGCCAGCAGCCTCAGGACAGGGAACTCCTACGAGCAGTACTTC.